This T cell receptor (beta chain) was sequenced during a study of beta chain features in type 1 diabetes. As for the study in general: Across every sample, 100 million to 130 million sorted cells were examined in total.

The investigators reverse transcribed all of the isolated RNA, so they sequenced expressed TCRB transcripts. Libraries were prepared by immunoSEQ multiplex PCR; TCRdb keeps only in-frame clonotypes and omits some of them. The repertoire holds 130,000 to 150,000 clones, with about 13% as singletons. With respect to this clone: Its antigen is still unknown.

Study conclusions and caveats: Shorter templates might be favored by PCR, equally in patients and controls. For patients, the naive, central memory and Treg TCRB repertoires appeared more alike than for healthy donors. Sequencing the cDNA could make cells with high TCR expression show up more than they should. Across all four CD4+ subsets, people with type 1 diabetes showed modestly shorter TCRB CDR3s.

Trimming took 7 bases from V and 0 from J, leaving 15 bases between them. Germline CDR1 is MNHNS and CDR2 is SASEGT. The CDR3 is made up of 15 amino acids. Sequencing was carried out using central memory CD4+ T cells from blood. This receptor was taken from a man younger than 30 with type 1 diabetes. The chain links TRBV6-1 to TRBJ1-2; the D is unclear. The CDR3 coding sequence is TGTGCCAGCAACCCGCTGGACGGAGCTAACTATGGCTACACCTTC. The encoded protein is CASNPLDGANYGYTF.